This TCR beta chain was identified during a study of human T cells and chemical hapten exposure. For the study at large: TCR yields differed between samples (mainly from small differences in pooled library volume).

The study's library attached unique molecular identifiers to single cDNA molecules. How the authors handled the data: Sampled TCR counts reached a median of roughly 100,000 per sample, with values ranging from roughly 20,000 to 700,000. MiXCR, run by TCRdb on the reads, gives a single entry per CDR3 protein. It is TCRdb's table, rather than the study itself, that gives the V and J calls and clone size. The sample carries approximately 500 distinct CDR3 sequences, approximately 96% recorded once. The authors' total RNA extraction used unfractionated whole blood. Turning to this clonotype: The antigen is undetermined.

Broader study findings: The number of TCRs over 1 in 1000 frequency stayed unchanged after DPC.

V dropped 3 bases and J dropped 6 bases, with 9 bases sitting between them. Germline V gives CDR1 SGHRS, CDR2 YFSETQ. The CDR3 loop spans 12 amino acids. Sample: whole blood. This chain uses TRBV5-1 with TRBJ1-2, with D unclear. The TCR sequence derives from a human donor who had alopecia or was a healthy volunteer (not recorded which). Some clones in this sample may be carry-over from other donors' samples. This table probably holds off-target reads from a library built for another chain. The CDR3 sequence is CASSSYRNGYTF. The DNA for the CDR3 is TGCGCCAGCAGCTCCTATCGGAATGGCTACACCTTC.